These 5 T cell receptor beta chains were sequenced from one sample in a study of T cell changes during pregnancy in multiple sclerosis. TCRdb's table, derived via immunoSEQ multiplex PCR, lists solely in-frame clones and lacks some. The repertoire consists of roughly 70,000 clones, with almost 95% occurring once and the leading ten covering about 2.3%. The sample consisted of peripheral blood, taken before pregnancy. These receptors were collected from a female donor with multiple sclerosis, enrolled in a pregnancy study.

The chain carries TRBV29-1 and TRBJ1-2; D possibly corresponds to TRBD1 (5 bases). From germline, CDR1 is SQVTM and CDR2 ANQGSEA. The V gene lost 0 bases and the J gene lost 8 bases, with 19 bases spanning the gap. The CDR3 runs 15 residues. CDR3 DNA sequence: TGCAGCGTTGAAGATCTTCTCCGGGGGGAGCACGGCTACACCTTC. Amino acids: CSVEDLLRGEHGYTF.

The chain joins TRBV4-1 to TRBJ1-1; D is undetermined. This CDR3 region has 15 residues. Germline CDR1 and CDR2: MGHRA and YSYEKL. V lost 4 bases, J lost 4 bases, and 16 bases lay in between. CDR3 DNA: TGCGCCAGCAGCCCCCTTCTGGAGGAGAGCACTGAAGCTTTCTTT. Amino acid sequence: CASSPLLEESTEAFF.

This clone was seen once. The genes are TRBV11-2 and TRBJ2-2; 7 bases match TRBD2. Germline CDR1 reads SGHAT; CDR2 reads FQNNGV. Losses at the gene ends were 5 bases for V and 3 bases for J; bases not matched to a gene: 12. The CDR3 is made up of 17 amino acids. The DNA for the CDR3 is TGTGCCAGCAGCCCCTTTCGGGAGGTGATACACACCGGGGAGCTGTTTTTT. Translation gives CASSPFREVIHTGELFF.

This chain joins TRBV19 and TRBJ1-5; TRBD1 aligns across 11 bases. CDR3 length: 16 amino acids. Germline V gives CDR1 LNHDA, CDR2 SQIVND (reference sequence). The V segment lost 3 bases and the J segment 7 bases; nucleotides outside the gene matches: 8. CDR3 coding DNA: TGTGCCAGTAGTATCCCTGGACAGGGGGCGCGGCAGCCCCAGCATTTT. Translated, it gives CASSIPGQGARQPQHF.

The genes are TRBV13 and TRBJ1-1; D remains ambiguous. V lost 2 bases, J lost 4 bases, and 14 bases lay in between. CDR1 PRHDT and CDR2 FYEKMQ come from the germline V gene (reference sequence). This CDR3 is built from 15 residues. The CDR3 sequence is CASSLPPTRSTEAFF. In DNA form, the CDR3 reads TGTGCCAGCAGCTTACCCCCGACCCGGAGCACTGAAGCTTTCTTT.